What follows are 30 T cell receptor beta chains derived from one specimen sequenced in a study of shared clonotypes between healthy human individuals. TCRdb's copy holds only in-frame clones and misses some; the assay was immunoSEQ multiplex PCR. The profile shows about 2 million clones, approximately 94% of them singletons. In the naive CD8 group, cells lacked CD45RO and were positively selected for CCR7, so terminally differentiated effector memory CD45RA+ cells were left out. The material sequenced was naive CD8+ T cells sorted from blood. Receptor source: a young man in good health.

This sequence joins TRBV10-1 and TRBJ2-2, with 10 bases aligning to TRBD1. The ends lost 8 bases at V and 4 bases at J; junction bases unmatched: 4. The CDR3 sequence is 14 residues long. Germline CDR1 WNHNN, CDR2 SYGVQD (reference sequence). CDR3 bases: TGCGCCAGCGGACAGGGGGAGGGCACCGGGGAGCTGTTTTTT. Translated, it gives CASGQGEGTGELFF.

The chain carries TRBV4-2 and TRBJ2-7, with unresolved D. The CDR3 contains 16 residues. Germline loops: CDR1 LGHNA, CDR2 YNFKEQ. The ends were cut back, 0 bases at V and 7 bases at J, with 19 bases in the middle. The CDR3 DNA reads TGTGCCAGCAGCCAAGATCAATTTGGCGAGGTCAGGGAGCAGTACTTC. Translation: CASSQDQFGEVREQYF.

The chain combines TRBV4-3 with TRBJ2-7, with no clear D. Trimming shortened V by 3 bases and J by 5 bases, and 14 bases separated the two germline ends. CDR3 size: 14 residues. Germline V gene data show CDR1 as LGHNA and CDR2 as YSLEER. The CDR3 loop is CASSQGSLGHEQYF. The CDR3 DNA reads TGCGCCAGCAGCCAGGGTTCCTTAGGCCACGAGCAGTACTTC.

The chain couples TRBV7-2 to TRBJ2-2; D gene ambiguous. The germline CDR1 and CDR2 sequences are SGHTA and FQGNSA. V lost 2 bases, J lost 4 bases, and 14 bases lay in between. The CDR3 sequence is 16 residues long. The CDR3: CASSLSGPPGTGELFF. Here the CDR3 DNA reads TGTGCCAGCAGCTTAAGTGGGCCTCCGGGCACCGGGGAGCTGTTTTTT.

Notes on this clone: The sample carries other DNA sequences with the same CDR3. The V call is TRBV6-5, the J call TRBJ1-1; D is unresolved. The CDR3 spans 13 residues. Germline V gives CDR1 MNHEY, CDR2 SVGAGI. Trimming stripped 6 bases from V and 0 bases from J, with 8 bases between. The CDR3 sequence is CASSPDLNTEAFF. CDR3 sequence (DNA): TGTGCCAGCAGCCCAGACTTGAACACTGAAGCTTTCTTT.

The V call is TRBV4-1, the J call TRBJ2-7; 11 bases line up with TRBD1. The ends lost 3 bases at V and 3 bases at J; junction bases unmatched: 4. CDR3 length equals 15 residues. Germline CDR1 reads MGHRA; CDR2 reads YSYEKL. This CDR3 is CASSHRTGGDYEQYF. The CDR3 coding sequence is TGCGCCAGCAGCCACCGGACAGGGGGCGACTACGAGCAGTACTTC.

The gene calls are TRBV6-6 and TRBJ1-1, with D unresolved. The V gene's germline CDR1 is MNHNY and CDR2 SVGAGI (reference sequence). The CDR3 length is 12 residues. Trimming stripped 0 bases from V and 7 bases from J, with 6 bases between. The CDR3 sequence: CASSYSQSEAFF. In nucleotides, the CDR3 is TGTGCCAGCAGTTACTCCCAGAGTGAAGCTTTCTTT.

The genes are TRBV6-5 and TRBJ1-1, with TRBD1 matching over 7 bases. J was trimmed by 0 bases and V by 6 bases; bases with no gene match: 7. Germline V gene lookup returns CDR1 MNHEY and CDR2 SVGAGI. The CDR3 spans 15 residues. CDR3 loop: CASSDAGGMNTEAFF. CDR3 in DNA: TGTGCCAGCAGCGACGCAGGGGGGATGAACACTGAAGCTTTCTTT.

This chain joins TRBV5-4 and TRBJ2-3, with a tentative D call TRBD2 (5 bases). From germline, CDR1 is SGHNT and CDR2 YYREEE (reference sequence). V gave up 3 bases and J gave up 0 bases, with 17 bases separating them. The CDR3 covers 17 residues. The CDR3 nucleotides are TGTGCCAGCAGCTATCCGTCTAGCCTTCTTAGCACAGATACGCAGTATTTT. This sequence encodes CASSYPSSLLSTDTQYF.

V and J are TRBV10-1 and TRBJ2-7; 8 nucleotides line up with TRBD1. With V trimmed by 6 bases and J by 5 bases, 6 bases remained unmatched. In germline, CDR1 is WNHNN, CDR2 SYGVQD (reference sequence). CDR3 length: 13 amino acids. The CDR3 nucleotides read TGCGCCAGCAGCTCGGACAGGGACGACGAGCAGTACTTC. Its translation: CASSSDRDDEQYF.

The chain employs TRBV7-2 and TRBJ2-5; TRBD1 matches 9 bases. V lost 3 bases and J lost 5; bases outside the gene matches: 4. The CDR3 sequence is 14 residues long. Germline V gene sequence: CDR1 SGHTA, CDR2 FQGNSA. CDR3 region: CASSLGQGWETQYF. Written as DNA, the CDR3 is TGTGCCAGCAGCTTGGGACAGGGTTGGGAGACCCAGTACTTC. The variable domain in full, with the rest retrieved from reference TRBV7-2 and TRBJ2-5, is GAGVSQSPSNKVTEKGKDVELRCDPISGHTALYWYRQSLGQGLEFLIYFQGNSAPDKSGLPSDRFSAERTGGSVSTLTIQRTQQEDSAVYLCASSLGQGWETQYFGPGTRLLVL.

This clone has a single count. A read error may account for a junction end that differs from germline. The J gene is TRBJ2-1, the V gene TRBV6-6; D remains unclear. Per the germline V gene, CDR1 is MNHNY and CDR2 is SVGAGI (reference sequence). This CDR3 has 13 residues. The CDR3 here is CASSWDQEYERFF. In nucleotides, the CDR3 is TGTGCCAGCAGTTGGGATCAGGAGTATGAGCGGTTCTTC.

The sample holds one count of this clone. The chain couples TRBV6-5 to TRBJ1-2, with 9 bases that match TRBD1. The CDR3 covers 14 residues. CDR1 is MNHEY and CDR2 is SVGAGI in the germline V gene. The V and J ends lost 5 bases and 4 bases, in that order; junction bases with no gene match: 5. The CDR3 bases are TGTGCCAGCAGTGCACAGGGGGCAGGCTATGGCTACACCTTC. Residues: CASSAQGAGYGYTF.

V is TRBV13 and J is TRBJ2-5; D remains unclear. V lost 0 bases to trimming and J lost 2 bases, with 7 bases between them. CDR1 is PRHDT and CDR2 is FYEKMQ in the germline V gene (reference sequence). This CDR3 spans 14 amino acids. The CDR3 spells CASSLGGFQETQYF. CDR3 DNA sequence: TGTGCCAGCAGCTTAGGTGGATTTCAAGAGACCCAGTACTTC.

This chain uses TRBV29-1 with TRBJ2-7, with D tentatively TRBD1 or TRBD2 (6 bases each). The V end was cut by 4 bases, the J end by 6 bases, with 16 bases between. Germline V gives CDR1 SQVTM, CDR2 ANQGSEA. The length of the CDR3 is 13 residues. CDR3 nucleotide sequence: TGCAGCGTTGGGGCAGGGGAGGCTGCCGAGCAGTACTTC. This codes for CSVGAGEAAEQYF.

The chain couples TRBV27 to TRBJ2-7, with D perhaps TRBD1 (6 bases). The CDR3 consists of 16 residues. Germline V gene sequence: CDR1 MNHEY, CDR2 SMNVEV (reference sequence). Deletions cut 6 bases from V and 4 bases from J, with 22 bases between. The CDR3 sequence is CASSPYAGALSYEQYF. The CDR3 nucleotides read TGTGCCAGCAGCCCTTACGCAGGGGCGCTTAGTTACGAGCAGTACTTC.

The chain has TRBV7-2 and TRBJ2-7; TRBD1 agrees at 7 bases. Germline trimming cut 5 bases from V and 2 bases from J; bases unmatched to any gene: 9. CDR3 length: 15 amino acids. Germline V CDR1 and CDR2: SGHTA, FQGNSA. The CDR3 nucleotides are TGTGCCAGCAGCCTTGATTCGACAGGGACCTACGAGCAGTACTTC. This encodes CASSLDSTGTYEQYF.

The V and J genes are TRBV27 and TRBJ2-7; 11 positions match TRBD2. In germline, CDR1 is MNHEY, CDR2 SMNVEV (reference sequence). V lost 5 bases and J lost 6; bases outside the gene matches: 3. The CDR3 runs 13 residues. CDR3 nucleotides: TGTGCCAGCAGTATAGCGGGGGGGCCCGAGCAGTACTTC. It codes for CASSIAGGPEQYF.

In DNA, the CDR3 is TGTGCCAGCAGTTACTTGGTTTCGGGTACCTACGAGCAGTACTTC. Residues: CASSYLVSGTYEQYF. The J gene is TRBJ2-7, the V gene TRBV6-5, with D hard to call. With 1 base removed from V and 2 bases from J, the gap between germline ends came to 12 bases. This CDR3 region has 15 residues. Germline V lookup: CDR1 MNHEY, CDR2 SVGAGI.

The genes are TRBV15 and TRBJ2-2; 16 bases are a match to TRBD2. V was pared by 6 bases and J by 7 bases, with 11 bases of the junction left unmatched. The germline V gene encodes CDR1 LNHNV and CDR2 YYDKDF (reference sequence). This CDR3 region has 18 residues. CDR3 nucleotides: TGTGCCACCAGTGACGGGACTAGCGGGAGGGGTATCAGCGGGGAGCTGTTTTTT. This encodes CATSDGTSGRGISGELFF.

The chain recombines TRBV6-5 with TRBJ2-5, with TRBD1 matching 10 bases. V lost 6 bases, J lost 2 bases, and 3 bases stayed unmatched. Germline assignment: CDR1 MNHEY and CDR2 SVGAGI. The CDR3 covers 14 residues. In DNA form, the CDR3 reads TGTGCCAGCAGCTGGACAGGGGGACAAGAGACCCAGTACTTC. Its protein product is CASSWTGGQETQYF.

The V gene is TRBV7-9, the J gene TRBJ2-7; D possibly corresponds to TRBD2 (5 bases). This CDR3 comprises 14 residues. Deletions cut 1 base from V and 5 bases from J, with 12 bases between. From germline, CDR1 is SEHNR and CDR2 FQNEAQ (reference sequence). CDR3 bases: TGTGCCAGCAGCTTAGTGGACTTTACTAACGAGCAGTACTTC. It is translated as CASSLVDFTNEQYF.

The chain has TRBV5-4 and TRBJ2-1, with 10 positions matching TRBD2. Germline V gene lookup returns CDR1 SGHNT and CDR2 YYREEE (reference sequence). The CDR3 length is 17 residues. V trimming: 6 bases; J trimming: 6 bases; junction bases outside the gene matches: 15. DNA for the CDR3: TGTGCCAGCACCCTAATCCCCGGGACTAGCGAATTCAATGAGCAGTTCTTC. Amino acid sequence: CASTLIPGTSEFNEQFF.

The V and J genes are TRBV6-5 and TRBJ2-1; D is uncertain. The CDR3 covers 12 residues. Germline CDR1 reads MNHEY; CDR2 reads SVGAGI. V lost 2 bases and J 5 bases, leaving 4 bases between the germline ends. CDR3 DNA: TGTGCCAGCAGTTACGATAACAATGAGCAGTTCTTC. Translated, it gives CASSYDNNEQFF.

V is TRBV7-9 and J is TRBJ1-1; tentative D call: TRBD1 (6 bases). Trimming shortened V by 5 bases and J by 10 bases, and 14 bases separated the two germline ends. Germline CDR1 SEHNR, CDR2 FQNEAQ (reference sequence). The CDR3 sequence is 12 residues long. The CDR3 DNA reads as TGTGCCAGCAGCGATCGACAGGAAGGAGCTTTCTTT. Amino acids: CASSDRQEGAFF.

This clone was counted once. The chain has TRBV19 and TRBJ1-2; D unresolved. Trimming removed 1 base at V and 8 bases at J, with 17 bases between. Germline V CDR1 and CDR2: LNHDA, SQIVND (reference sequence). This CDR3 region has 15 residues. CDR3 protein: CASSIATIPVEGYTF. The CDR3 DNA sequence: TGTGCCAGTAGTATAGCCACAATCCCAGTTGAGGGCTACACCTTC.

The chain uses TRBV29-1 and TRBJ2-7; D is unresolved. V lost 7 bases and J 3 bases, leaving 10 bases between the germline ends. This CDR3 has 11 residues. Looked up from germline, CDR1 is SQVTM and CDR2 is ANQGSEA. Here the CDR3 DNA reads TGCAGCGCCCAGCAGAACTACGAGCAGTACTTC. It encodes CSAQQNYEQYF.

The chain couples TRBV10-3 to TRBJ2-1; 15 nucleotides line up with TRBD2. The CDR3 loop spans 18 amino acids. V lost 8 bases, J lost 3 bases, and 11 bases stayed unmatched. Looked up from germline, CDR1 is ENHRY and CDR2 is SYGVKD. CDR3 region: CAISGKGLAGGRYNEQFF. The CDR3 coding sequence is TGTGCCATCTCGGGAAAGGGACTAGCGGGGGGACGCTACAATGAGCAGTTCTTC.

The count of this clone is one. The chain carries TRBV13 and TRBJ2-7; 9 nucleotides line up with TRBD1. The germline gives CDR1 PRHDT, CDR2 FYEKMQ (reference sequence). With 4 bases clipped from V and 4 bases from J, the junction kept 5 bases outside the gene matches. The CDR3 is 14 amino acids. The chain's CDR3 is CASSSGTGKYEQYF. DNA of the CDR3: TGTGCCAGCAGCTCAGGGACAGGGAAATACGAGCAGTACTTC.

The rearrangement joins TRBV11-2 to TRBJ1-6, with unresolved D. The length of the CDR3 is 15 residues. The germline CDR1 and CDR2 sequences are SGHAT and FQNNGV. Trimming pared 0 bases from V and 7 bases from J, leaving 10 bases between. For the CDR3, the DNA is TGTGCCAGCAGCTTAGAGGACGGGTCGAATTCACCCCTCCACTTT. Its protein is CASSLEDGSNSPLHF.